What follows is one TCR beta chain and its context. What it binds is not known. Per the authors' pipeline: In the immunoSEQ data, sequences were junction-only and lacked quality scores, so filtering differed. Profiled with immunoSEQ multiplex PCR; TCRdb holds only in-frame clones, not every one. That table is the source of V, J and clone size, and D and trimming were worked out from the DNA. The table records about 2.4 million clones, approximately 92% of them present only once. The sample belongs to a study of shared clonotypes between healthy human individuals. For the study at large: Used for every donor were three CD4 naive, three CD4 memory, two CD8 naive and one CD8 memory plate. Study-level results: Relative to their counterparts shared across all four donors, non-shared clonotypes exhibited diminished generation probabilities. The authors sampled blood alone, and tissue repertoires likely differ.

The ends were cut back, 2 bases at V and 3 bases at J, with 11 bases in the middle. This CDR3 region has 14 residues. Germline CDR1 MDHEN, CDR2 SYDVKM. The source material was naive CD4+ T cells sorted from blood. Specified subset: CD45RA+ positively selected. The V gene is TRBV28, the J gene TRBJ2-7; a weak D match, TRBD2 (6 bases). The receptor comes from a man younger than 35 in good health. The CDR3 DNA reads as TGTGCCAGCAGTTTAGGATTAGCGGTCTACGAGCAGTACTTC. Amino acid sequence: CASSLGLAVYEQYF.